This passage covers 13 T cell receptor beta chains from one sample sequenced in a study of long-term antiretroviral therapy in people with HIV. They ran version v3.0 of the immunoSEQ assay at survey level. Some clones are missing from TCRdb's copy, which holds only in-frame ones; the method was immunoSEQ multiplex PCR. The table has about 20,000 clones, over 70% seen once. The sample in question was unsorted PBMCs, obtained 1.2 years after starting antiretroviral therapy. These receptors all come from a woman in her forties with HIV.

This clone showed up just a few times. This rearrangement joins TRBV13 to TRBJ2-1; TRBD1 agrees at 8 bases. CDR1 and CDR2 (germline): PRHDT, FYEKMQ (reference sequence). Trimming took 1 base from V and 7 from J; bases not matched to a gene: 12. This CDR3 contains 17 residues. The CDR3 DNA reads as TGTGCCAGCAGCTTAGAATTTCGGGGACAGGTCAGGAATGAGCAGTTCTTC. Amino acids: CASSLEFRGQVRNEQFF.

The chain employs TRBV2 and TRBJ2-7, with D possibly TRBD2 on 6 matching bases. The CDR3 runs to 14 residues. Deletions cut 8 bases from V and 0 bases from J, with 14 bases between. Germline lookup yields CDR1 SNHLY and CDR2 FYNNEI. CDR3 protein: CASHPGLNSYEQYF. The DNA for the CDR3 is TGTGCCAGCCACCCGGGACTTAACTCCTACGAGCAGTACTTC.

The chain recombines TRBV7-2 with TRBJ2-2, with D perhaps TRBD2 (6 bases). Between the trimmed V and J ends, which lost 3 bases and 2 bases, there was a span of 13 bases. The CDR3 has 16 amino acids. From germline, CDR1 is SGHTA and CDR2 FQGNSA. CDR3 sequence reads: CASSFLANLNTGELFF. The DNA for the CDR3 is TGTGCCAGCAGCTTCCTAGCGAATCTAAACACCGGGGAGCTGTTTTTT.

CDR3 nucleotides: TGTGCCAGCAGCGTGGCGGGACTAGCGGGACTTAGCACAGATACGCAGTATTTT. Amino acids: CASSVAGLAGLSTDTQYF. V and J are TRBV9 and TRBJ2-3, with TRBD2 matching 13 bases. Losses at the gene ends were 2 bases for V and 0 bases for J; bases not matched to a gene: 6. The CDR3 sequence is 18 residues long. Germline V CDR1 and CDR2: SGDLS, YYNGEE.

V and J are TRBV10-3 and TRBJ2-1; D is perhaps TRBD1 (6 bases). Germline CDR1 is ENHRY and CDR2 is SYGVKD. Trimming shortened V by 3 bases and J by 3 bases, and 9 bases separated the two germline ends. CDR3 length equals 14 residues. The CDR3 sequence: CAISEQGGYNEQFF. The CDR3 bases are TGTGCCATCAGTGAACAGGGCGGCTACAATGAGCAGTTCTTC.

The V call is TRBV6-6, the J call TRBJ1-3; D not certain. V shed 2 bases and J shed 11 bases, with 10 bases lying between them. There are 12 residues in the CDR3. Germline loops: CDR1 MNHNY, CDR2 SVGAGI (reference sequence). CDR3: CASSYLGGAIYF. DNA of the CDR3: TGTGCCAGCAGTTACCTTGGTGGGGCCATATATTTT.

CDR3 protein: CASSPGGGTDTQYF. The CDR3 DNA follows: TGTGCCAGCAGCCCGGGGGGGGGCACAGATACGCAGTATTTT. The rearrangement links TRBV6-6 to TRBJ2-3; 8 bases map to TRBD2. The trim removed 6 bases at V and 1 base at J, leaving 3 bases unmatched. Germline V gene sequence: CDR1 MNHNY, CDR2 SVGAGI (reference sequence). The CDR3 loop spans 14 amino acids.

The chain combines TRBV9 with TRBJ1-5; D is uncertain. CDR3 length: 14 residues. The germline V gene encodes CDR1 SGDLS and CDR2 YYNGEE. V gave up 4 bases and J gave up 7 bases, with 15 bases separating them. CDR3 protein: CASSLRKFRQPQHF. Written as DNA, the CDR3 is TGTGCCAGCAGCCTCAGGAAATTCAGGCAGCCCCAGCATTTT.

The rearrangement links TRBV18 to TRBJ1-2; 7 bases fit TRBD1. The germline V gene has CDR1 KGHSH and CDR2 LQKENI. This CDR3 region has 14 residues. V trimming: 3 bases; J trimming: 4 bases; junction bases outside the gene matches: 5. CDR3 coding DNA: TGTGCCAGCTCACCGAACCGGGACAGCTATGGCTACACCTTC. It translates to CASSPNRDSYGYTF.

The chain employs TRBV6-1 and TRBJ2-7; perhaps D is TRBD1 or TRBD2 (5 bases each). Trimming removed 2 bases at V and 2 bases at J, with 13 bases between. The CDR3 has 15 amino acids. CDR1 and CDR2 from the germline V gene are MNHNS and SASEGT. CDR3 loop: CASSEMKGPTYEQYF. The CDR3 DNA reads TGTGCCAGCAGTGAAATGAAGGGACCTACCTACGAGCAGTACTTC.

J is TRBJ2-3 and V is TRBV18, with D tentatively TRBD1 or TRBD2 (5 bases each). Germline CDR1 is KGHSH and CDR2 is LQKENI. The V gene lost 2 bases and the J gene lost 3 bases, with 9 bases spanning the gap. The CDR3 spans 14 residues. The CDR3 is CASSPGTGTDTQYF. The DNA for the CDR3 is TGTGCCAGCTCACCAGGGACGGGGACAGATACGCAGTATTTT.

This clone showed up just once. The chain has TRBV5-1 and TRBJ2-3; TRBD2 matches at 10 bases. Germline V CDR1 and CDR2: SGHRS, YFSETQ. V dropped 6 bases and J dropped 4; count of bases not matched to a gene: 8. The CDR3 consists of 15 residues. The CDR3 DNA reads TGCGCCAGCATTTCAGTAGCGGGAGGATCAGATACGCAGTATTTT. Encoded protein: CASISVAGGSDTQYF.

V and J are TRBV18 and TRBJ2-1; TRBD2 matches at 12 bases. The CDR3 spans 15 residues. The V segment lost 1 base and the J segment 8 bases; nucleotides outside the gene matches: 3. In germline, CDR1 is KGHSH, CDR2 LQKENI. The CDR3 loop reads CASSPRLAGADEQFF. The CDR3 DNA reads as TGTGCCAGCTCACCACGACTAGCGGGAGCCGATGAGCAGTTCTTC.